In this sample, the clone carrying this TCR beta chain turned up a few times. The record originates from a study of T cells in Graves' hyperthyroidism and ophthalmopathy. The V segment lost 6 bases and the J segment 1 base; nucleotides outside the gene matches: 5. This CDR3 is 15 amino acids long. Germline loops: CDR1 MNHNS, CDR2 SASEGT. TCR beta CDR3 sequences were amplified from RNA transcripts. The primer set for the first-round RT-PCR of the TCR CDR3 was HTBI. TCRdb redid the calling of the multiplex PCR reads with MiXCR, one entry per CDR3 protein. The table has some 500,000 distinct CDR3 sequences, 13% to 15% seen once.

The sample was blood. The sequence was obtained from a woman aged 18-29 years with Graves' hyperthyroidism. V and J are TRBV6-1 and TRBJ2-7; 11 bases line up with TRBD2. The CDR3 protein is CASRSSGRPSYEQYF. The DNA of the CDR3 is TGTGCCAGCAGATCTAGCGGGAGGCCATCCTACGAGCAGTACTTC.